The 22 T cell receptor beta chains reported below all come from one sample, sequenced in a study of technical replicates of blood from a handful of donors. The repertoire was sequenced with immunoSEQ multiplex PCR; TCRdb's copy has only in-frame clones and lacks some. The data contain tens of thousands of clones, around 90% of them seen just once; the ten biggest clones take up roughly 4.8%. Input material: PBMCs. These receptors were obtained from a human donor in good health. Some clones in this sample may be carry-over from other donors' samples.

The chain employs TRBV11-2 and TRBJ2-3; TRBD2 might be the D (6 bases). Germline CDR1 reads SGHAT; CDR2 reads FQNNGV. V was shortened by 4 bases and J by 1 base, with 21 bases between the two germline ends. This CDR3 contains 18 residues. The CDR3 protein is CASSSGTGAYPRTDTQYF. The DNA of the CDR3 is TGTGCCAGCAGCTCAGGAACGGGAGCGTATCCTCGCACAGATACGCAGTATTTT.

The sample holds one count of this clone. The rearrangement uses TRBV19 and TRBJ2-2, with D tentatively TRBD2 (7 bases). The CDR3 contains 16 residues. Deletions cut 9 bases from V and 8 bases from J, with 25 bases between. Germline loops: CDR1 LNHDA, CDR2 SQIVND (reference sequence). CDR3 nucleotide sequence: TGTGCCAGCCGAGGGAGGGGGACCTTCAATTCTGGGGAGCTGTTTTTT. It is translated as CASRGRGTFNSGELFF. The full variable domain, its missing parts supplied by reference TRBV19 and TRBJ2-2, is DGGITQSPKYLFRKEGQNVTLSCEQNLNHDAMYWYRQDPGQGLRLIYYSQIVNDFQKGDIAEGYSVSREKKESFPLTVTSAQKNPTAFYLCASRGRGTFNSGELFFGEGSRLTVL.

In DNA form, the CDR3 reads TGTGCCAGCAGCTCCAGGGACAGGGCGAGCTCCTATAATTCACCCCTCCACTTT. Encoded protein: CASSSRDRASSYNSPLHF. The chain joins TRBV13 to TRBJ1-6, with TRBD1 matching over 9 bases. Germline values: CDR1 PRHDT, CDR2 FYEKMQ (reference sequence). Trimming took 4 bases from V and 0 from J; bases not matched to a gene: 7. This CDR3 spans 18 amino acids.

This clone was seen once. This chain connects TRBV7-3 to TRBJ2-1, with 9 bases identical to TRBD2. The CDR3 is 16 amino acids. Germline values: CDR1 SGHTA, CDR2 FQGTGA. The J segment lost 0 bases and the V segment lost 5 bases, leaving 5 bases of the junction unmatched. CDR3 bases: TGTGCCAGCAGCAAAAGCGGGGGGAGCTCCTACAATGAGCAGTTCTTC. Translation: CASSKSGGSSYNEQFF.

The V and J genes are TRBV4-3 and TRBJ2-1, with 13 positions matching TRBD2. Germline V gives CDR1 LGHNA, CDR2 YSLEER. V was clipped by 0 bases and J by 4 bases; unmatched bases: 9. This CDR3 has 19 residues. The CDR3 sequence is CASSQDPHGGLAGYNEQFF. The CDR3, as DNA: TGCGCCAGCAGCCAAGACCCACATGGGGGACTAGCGGGGTACAATGAGCAGTTCTTC.

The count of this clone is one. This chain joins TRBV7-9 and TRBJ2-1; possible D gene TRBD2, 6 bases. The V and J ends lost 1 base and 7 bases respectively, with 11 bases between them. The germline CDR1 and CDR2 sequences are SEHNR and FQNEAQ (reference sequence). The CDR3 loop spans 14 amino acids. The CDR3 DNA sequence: TGTGCCAGCAGCTTAGACCTGGGAGGAAATGAGCAGTTCTTC. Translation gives CASSLDLGGNEQFF.

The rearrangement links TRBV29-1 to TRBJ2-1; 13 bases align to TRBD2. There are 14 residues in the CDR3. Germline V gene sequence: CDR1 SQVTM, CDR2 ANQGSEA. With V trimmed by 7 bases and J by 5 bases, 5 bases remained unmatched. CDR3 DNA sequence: TGCAGCGCTCGGACTAGCGGGAGCCACAATGAGCAGTTCTTC. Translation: CSARTSGSHNEQFF.

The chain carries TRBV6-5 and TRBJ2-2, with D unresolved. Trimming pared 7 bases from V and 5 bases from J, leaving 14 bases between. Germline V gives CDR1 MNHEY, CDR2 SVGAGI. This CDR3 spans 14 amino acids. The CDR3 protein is CASTQLQRTGELFF. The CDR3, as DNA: TGTGCCAGCACCCAGTTGCAGAGGACCGGGGAGCTGTTTTTT.

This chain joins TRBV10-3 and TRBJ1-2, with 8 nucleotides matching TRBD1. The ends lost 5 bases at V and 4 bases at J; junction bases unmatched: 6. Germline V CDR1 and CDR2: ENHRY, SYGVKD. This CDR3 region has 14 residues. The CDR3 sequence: CAISPGTGTYGYTF. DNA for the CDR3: TGTGCCATCAGTCCCGGGACAGGTACCTATGGCTACACCTTC.

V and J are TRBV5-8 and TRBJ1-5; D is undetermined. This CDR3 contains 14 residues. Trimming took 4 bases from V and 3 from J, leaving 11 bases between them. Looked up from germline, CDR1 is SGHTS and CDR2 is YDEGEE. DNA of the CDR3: TGTGCCAGCAGCCCGAGACATTCCAATCAGCCCCAGCATTTT. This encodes CASSPRHSNQPQHF. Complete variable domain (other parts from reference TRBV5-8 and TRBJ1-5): EAGVTQSPTHLIKTRGQQATLRCSPISGHTSVYWYQQALGLGLQFLLWYDEGEERNRGNFPPRFSGRQFPNYSSELNVNALELEDSALYLCASSPRHSNQPQHFGDGTRLSIL.

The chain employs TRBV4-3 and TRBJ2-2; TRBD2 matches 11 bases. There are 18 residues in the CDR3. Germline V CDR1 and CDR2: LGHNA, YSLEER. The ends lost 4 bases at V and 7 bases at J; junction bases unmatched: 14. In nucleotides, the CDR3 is TGCGCCAGCAGCCCAGGCGTACTAGCGGGAGTTGGGAACGGGGAGCTGTTTTTT. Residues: CASSPGVLAGVGNGELFF.

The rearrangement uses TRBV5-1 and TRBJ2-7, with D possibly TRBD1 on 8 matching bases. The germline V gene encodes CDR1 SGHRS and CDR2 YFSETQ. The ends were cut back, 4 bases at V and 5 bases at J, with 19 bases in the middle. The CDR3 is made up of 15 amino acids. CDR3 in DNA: TGCGCCAGCAGCGCACAGGGGGAGGGTTTCAACGAGCAGTACTTC. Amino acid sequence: CASSAQGEGFNEQYF.

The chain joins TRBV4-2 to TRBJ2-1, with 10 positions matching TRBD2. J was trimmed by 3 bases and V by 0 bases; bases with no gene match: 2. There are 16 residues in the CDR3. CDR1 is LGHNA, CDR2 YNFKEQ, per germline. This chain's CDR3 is CASSQEASGSYNEQFF. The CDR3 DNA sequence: TGTGCCAGCAGCCAAGAAGCTAGCGGGAGCTACAATGAGCAGTTCTTC.

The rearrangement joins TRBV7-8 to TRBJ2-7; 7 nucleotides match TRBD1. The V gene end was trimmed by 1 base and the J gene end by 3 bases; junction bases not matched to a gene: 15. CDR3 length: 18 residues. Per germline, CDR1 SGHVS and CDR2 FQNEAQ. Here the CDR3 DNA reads TGTGCCAGCAGCTTAGGAGGGGGACAGTCGGGATGGCTCTACGAGCAGTACTTC. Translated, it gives CASSLGGGQSGWLYEQYF.

The DNA of the CDR3 is TGTGCCAGCAGTGAAGAAGGGGGTGCGGACTATGGCTACACCTTC. This codes for CASSEEGGADYGYTF. The chain uses TRBV2 and TRBJ1-2; D is perhaps TRBD1 (6 bases). Germline V gene sequence: CDR1 SNHLY, CDR2 FYNNEI. The CDR3 spans 15 residues. Trimming pared 1 base from V and 3 bases from J, leaving 12 bases between.

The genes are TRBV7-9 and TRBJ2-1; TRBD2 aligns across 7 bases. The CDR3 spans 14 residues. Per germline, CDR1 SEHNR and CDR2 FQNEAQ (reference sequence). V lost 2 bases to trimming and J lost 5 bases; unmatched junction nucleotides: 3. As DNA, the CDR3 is TGTGCCAGCAGCTTATTCAGCGGGAACAATGAGCAGTTCTTC. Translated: CASSLFSGNNEQFF. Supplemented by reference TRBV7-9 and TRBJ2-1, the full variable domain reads DTGVSQNPRHKITKRGQNVTFRCDPISEHNRLYWYRQTLGQGPEFLTYFQNEAQLEKSRLLSDRFSAERPKGSFSTLEIQRTEQGDSAMYLCASSLFSGNNEQFFGPGTRLTVL.

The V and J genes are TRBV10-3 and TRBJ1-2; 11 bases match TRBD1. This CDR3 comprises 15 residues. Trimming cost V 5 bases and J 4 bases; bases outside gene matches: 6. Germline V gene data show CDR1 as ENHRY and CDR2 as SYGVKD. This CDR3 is CAISKDRGQVYGYTF. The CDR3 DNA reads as TGTGCCATCAGTAAGGACAGGGGGCAAGTCTATGGCTACACCTTC.

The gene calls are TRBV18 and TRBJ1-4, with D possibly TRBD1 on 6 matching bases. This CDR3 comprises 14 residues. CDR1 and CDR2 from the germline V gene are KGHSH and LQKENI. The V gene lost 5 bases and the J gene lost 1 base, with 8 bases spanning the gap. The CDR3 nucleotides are TGTGCCAGCTCAACCAGGGGAACTAATGAAAAACTGTTTTTT. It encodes CASSTRGTNEKLFF.

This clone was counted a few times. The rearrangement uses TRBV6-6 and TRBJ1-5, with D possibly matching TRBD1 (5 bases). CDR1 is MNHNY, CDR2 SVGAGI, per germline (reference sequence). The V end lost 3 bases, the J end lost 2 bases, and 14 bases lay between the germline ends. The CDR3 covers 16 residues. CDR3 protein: CASSYGARARNQPQHF. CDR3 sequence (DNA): TGTGCCAGCAGTTATGGGGCCAGAGCCCGCAATCAGCCCCAGCATTTT.

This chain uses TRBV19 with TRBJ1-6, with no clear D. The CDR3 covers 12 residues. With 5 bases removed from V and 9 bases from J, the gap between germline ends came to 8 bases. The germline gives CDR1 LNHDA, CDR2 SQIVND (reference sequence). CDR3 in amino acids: CASSPLSSPLHF. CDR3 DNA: TGTGCCAGTAGTCCCTTGAGTTCACCCCTCCACTTT.

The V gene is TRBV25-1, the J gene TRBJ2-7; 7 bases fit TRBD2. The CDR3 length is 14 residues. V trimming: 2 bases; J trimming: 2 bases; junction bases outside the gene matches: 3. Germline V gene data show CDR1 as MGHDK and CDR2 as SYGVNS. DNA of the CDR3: TGTGCCAGCAGTGAACGGGGGAGGGCCTACGAGCAGTACTTC. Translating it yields CASSERGRAYEQYF.

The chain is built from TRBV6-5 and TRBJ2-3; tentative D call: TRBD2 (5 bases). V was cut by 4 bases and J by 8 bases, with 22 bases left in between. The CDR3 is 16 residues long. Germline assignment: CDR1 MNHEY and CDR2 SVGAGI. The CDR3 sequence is CASSSYLAGSAGTQYF. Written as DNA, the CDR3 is TGTGCCAGCAGTTCCTATCTAGCTGGGTCGGCCGGTACGCAGTATTTT.